This T cell receptor beta chain was recorded in a study of blood T cell repertoires in COVID-19. Study information: T cells, B-cell-depleted T cells, or PBMCs provided the cDNA or gDNA that served as material.

TCRdb keeps only in-frame clones here, not all; method: immunoSEQ multiplex PCR. Among 170,000 or so clones listed, around 87% were seen once. This CDR3 has 15 residues. Trimming took off 3 bases at V and 1 base at J, with 16 bases between the two ends. Per germline, CDR1 SQVTM and CDR2 ANQGSEA. The TCR comes from a man in his 60s with COVID-19, enrolled during active disease. The genes are TRBV29-1 and TRBJ2-7, with D maybe TRBD1 (6 bases). Material: peripheral blood. The CDR3 spells CSVETSDSKSYEQYF. The CDR3 coding sequence is TGCAGCGTTGAGACTTCGGACAGCAAGTCCTACGAGCAGTACTTC.